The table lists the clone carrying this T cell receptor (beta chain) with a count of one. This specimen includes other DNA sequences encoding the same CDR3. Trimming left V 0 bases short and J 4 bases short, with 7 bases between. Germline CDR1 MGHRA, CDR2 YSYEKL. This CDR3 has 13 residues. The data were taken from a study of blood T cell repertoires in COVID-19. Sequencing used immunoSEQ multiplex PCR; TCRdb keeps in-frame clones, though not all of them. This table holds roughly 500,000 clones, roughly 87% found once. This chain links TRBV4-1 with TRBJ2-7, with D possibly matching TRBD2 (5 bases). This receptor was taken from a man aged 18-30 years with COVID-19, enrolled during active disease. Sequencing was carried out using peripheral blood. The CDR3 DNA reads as TGCGCCAGCAGCCAAGATCGGGATTACGAGCAGTACTTC. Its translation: CASSQDRDYEQYF.